The TCR beta chain under discussion was sequenced for a study of shared T cell receptors in the human thymus. The V gene end was trimmed by 7 bases and the J gene end by 7 bases; junction bases not matched to a gene: 9. Germline loops: CDR1 SQVTM, CDR2 ANQGSEA. The CDR3 sequence is 13 residues long. Repertoires were generated with immunoSEQ multiplex PCR, while TCRdb's copy carries only in-frame clones and drops some. The table lists roughly 660,000 clones, roughly 90% of them singletons. The same sample was also studied in work on human thymus T cells. That report notes: Resections were taken during corrective heart surgery, and the thymus tissue came from these. Biased V and J segment usage appeared in thymus and peripheral blood. Related research described thymic repertoires that were highly overlapping among unrelated individuals.

V usage is TRBV29-1 and J usage is TRBJ2-4, with 8 nucleotides matching TRBD1. The sample comprised thymocytes. This clonotype was obtained from a boy younger than two with a congenital heart defect. Written as DNA, the CDR3 is TGCAGCGCCCCGGACAGGGTGGGGAACATTCAGTACTTC. Protein product: CSAPDRVGNIQYF.